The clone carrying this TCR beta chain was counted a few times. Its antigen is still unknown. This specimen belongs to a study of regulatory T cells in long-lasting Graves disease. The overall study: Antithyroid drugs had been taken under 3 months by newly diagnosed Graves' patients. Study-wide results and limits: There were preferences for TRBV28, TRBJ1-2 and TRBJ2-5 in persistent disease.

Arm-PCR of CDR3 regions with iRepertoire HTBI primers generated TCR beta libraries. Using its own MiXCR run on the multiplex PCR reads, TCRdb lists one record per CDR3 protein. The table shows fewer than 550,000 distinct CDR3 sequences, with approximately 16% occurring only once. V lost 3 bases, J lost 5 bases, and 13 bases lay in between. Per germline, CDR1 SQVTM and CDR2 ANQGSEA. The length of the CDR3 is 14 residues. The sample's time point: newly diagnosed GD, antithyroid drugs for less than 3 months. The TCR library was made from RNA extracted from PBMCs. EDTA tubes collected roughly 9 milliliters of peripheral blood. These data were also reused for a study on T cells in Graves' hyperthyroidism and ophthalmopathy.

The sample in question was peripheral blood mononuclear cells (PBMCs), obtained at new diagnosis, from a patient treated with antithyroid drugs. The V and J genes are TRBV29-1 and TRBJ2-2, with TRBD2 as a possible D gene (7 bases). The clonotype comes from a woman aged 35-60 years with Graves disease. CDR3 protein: CSVDAGAATGELFF. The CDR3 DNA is TGCAGCGTTGATGCGGGGGCCGCGACCGGGGAGCTGTTTTTT.